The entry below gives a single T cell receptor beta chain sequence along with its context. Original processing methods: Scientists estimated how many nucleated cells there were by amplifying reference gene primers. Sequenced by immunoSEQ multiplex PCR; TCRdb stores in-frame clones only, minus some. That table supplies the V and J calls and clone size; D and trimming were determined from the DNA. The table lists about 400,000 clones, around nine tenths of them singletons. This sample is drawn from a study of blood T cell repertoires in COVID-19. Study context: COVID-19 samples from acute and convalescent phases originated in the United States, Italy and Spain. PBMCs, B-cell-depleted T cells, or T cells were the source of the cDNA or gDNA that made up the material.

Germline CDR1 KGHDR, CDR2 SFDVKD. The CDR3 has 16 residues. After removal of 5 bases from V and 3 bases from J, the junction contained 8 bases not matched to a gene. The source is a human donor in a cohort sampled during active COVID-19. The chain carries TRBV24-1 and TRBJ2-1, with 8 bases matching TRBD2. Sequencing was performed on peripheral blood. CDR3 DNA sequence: TGTGCCACCAGTGCCATCAGAGCGGGGGACTACAATGAGCAGTTCTTC. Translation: CATSAIRAGDYNEQFF.